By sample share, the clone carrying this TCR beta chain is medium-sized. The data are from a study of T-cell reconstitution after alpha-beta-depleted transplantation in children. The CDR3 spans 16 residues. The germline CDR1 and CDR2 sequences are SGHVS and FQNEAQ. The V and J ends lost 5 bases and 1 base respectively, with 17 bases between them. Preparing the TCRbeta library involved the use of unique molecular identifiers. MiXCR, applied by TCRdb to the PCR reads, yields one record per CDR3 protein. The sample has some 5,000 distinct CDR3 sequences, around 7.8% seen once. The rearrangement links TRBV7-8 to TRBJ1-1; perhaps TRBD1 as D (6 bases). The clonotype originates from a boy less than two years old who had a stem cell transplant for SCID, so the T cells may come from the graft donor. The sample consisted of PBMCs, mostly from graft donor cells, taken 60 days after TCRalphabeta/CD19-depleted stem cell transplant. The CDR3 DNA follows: TGTGCCAGCAGCCCAGGGGCGGGACACAGGAACACTGAAGCTTTCTTT. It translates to CASSPGAGHRNTEAFF. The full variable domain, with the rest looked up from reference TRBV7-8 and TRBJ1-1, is GAGVSQSPRYKVAKRGQDVALRCDPISGHVSLFWYQQALGQGPEFLTYFQNEAQLDKSGLPSDRFFAERPEGSVSTLKIQRTQQEDSAVYLCASSPGAGHRNTEAFFGQGTRLTVV.